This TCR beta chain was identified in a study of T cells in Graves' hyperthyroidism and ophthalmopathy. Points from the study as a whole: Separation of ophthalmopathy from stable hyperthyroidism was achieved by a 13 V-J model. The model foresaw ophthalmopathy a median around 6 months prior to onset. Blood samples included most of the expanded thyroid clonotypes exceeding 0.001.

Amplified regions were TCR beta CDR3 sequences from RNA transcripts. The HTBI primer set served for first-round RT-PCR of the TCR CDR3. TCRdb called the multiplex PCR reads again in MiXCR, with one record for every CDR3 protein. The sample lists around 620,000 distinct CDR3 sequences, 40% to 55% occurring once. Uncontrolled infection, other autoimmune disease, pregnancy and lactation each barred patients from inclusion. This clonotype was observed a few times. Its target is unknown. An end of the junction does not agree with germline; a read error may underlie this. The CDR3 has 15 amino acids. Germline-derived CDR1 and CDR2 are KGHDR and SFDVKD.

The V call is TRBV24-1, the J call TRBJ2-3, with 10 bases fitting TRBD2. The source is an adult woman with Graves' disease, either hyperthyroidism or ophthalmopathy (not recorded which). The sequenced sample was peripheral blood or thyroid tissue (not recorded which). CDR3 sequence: CASSTSGTGTDTQYF. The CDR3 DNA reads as TGTGCCAGCAGTACTAGCGGGACCGGCACAGATACGCAGTATTTT.